This section outlines one T cell receptor (beta chain) sequence together with its context. Its antigen is as yet unknown. This specimen belongs to a study of OX40 agonist ivuxolimab in advanced cancers. Study-level background: Each dose-escalation patient presented with hepatocellular carcinoma, melanoma, renal cell or head and neck cancer. Findings of the study overall: It was not determined which antigens were specifically recognized by the peripheral T cells that had undergone clonal expansion. The study found that CD8+ T cells averaged more expanded clones than CD4+.

The method was immunoSEQ multiplex PCR; TCRdb's version includes in-frame clones alone and lacks a portion of them. The repertoire has about 80,000 clones, approximately 93% of them found once; the top ten carry around 10%. The V gene's germline CDR1 is LGHNA and CDR2 YNFKEQ. Trimming removed 0 bases from V and 0 bases from J, with 8 bases in between. CDR3 length equals 15 residues. This clonotype was obtained from an adult with an advanced solid tumor such as melanoma, head and neck, liver or kidney cancer. The chain is built from TRBV4-2 and TRBJ2-5, with a tentative D call TRBD1 (6 bases). Sequenced here: CD4+ or CD8+ T cells sorted from blood, sampled in a trial of the OX40 agonist ivuxolimab. CDR3 protein: CASSQERGYQETQYF. CDR3 nucleotide sequence: TGTGCCAGCAGCCAAGAAAGGGGGTACCAAGAGACCCAGTACTTC.